Following are 29 T cell receptor beta chains from one sample sequenced in a study of blood T cell repertoires in COVID-19. Assay used: immunoSEQ multiplex PCR; TCRdb lists only in-frame clones, some missing. Counted here are just over 300,000 clones, more than 75% occurring once; the ten biggest clones make up approximately 4.1%. Source material: PBMCs or T cells enriched from blood (not recorded which). The source is a man in his thirties or forties who had recovered from COVID-19.

Only a few counts were recorded for this clone. The chain combines TRBV27 with TRBJ2-3; possible D gene TRBD2, 6 bases. Trimming stripped 6 bases from V and 6 bases from J, with 22 bases between. This CDR3 region has 16 residues. In germline, CDR1 is MNHEY, CDR2 SMNVEV (reference sequence). Here the CDR3 reads CASSPLRKTSLDTQYF. In DNA form, the CDR3 reads TGTGCCAGCAGCCCACTACGCAAGACTAGTCTGGATACGCAGTATTTT.

The V call is TRBV2, the J call TRBJ2-1, with a tentative D call TRBD2 (6 bases). V lost 7 bases to trimming and J lost 4 bases, with 17 bases between them. The CDR3 extends over 15 amino acids. Germline-derived CDR1 and CDR2 are SNHLY and FYNNEI. The CDR3 DNA reads as TGTGCCAGCAACCACGGATATAGCGGTTACAATGAGCAGTTCTTC. Translated, it gives CASNHGYSGYNEQFF.

This clone was observed a handful of times. This chain connects TRBV28 to TRBJ2-2; TRBD1 matches at 8 bases. CDR1 is MDHEN and CDR2 is SYDVKM in the germline V gene. The CDR3 consists of 14 residues. The trim removed 5 bases at V and 4 bases at J, leaving 3 bases unmatched. CDR3 loop: CASSRQGTTGELFF. The DNA for the CDR3 is TGTGCCAGCAGTCGACAGGGGACCACCGGGGAGCTGTTTTTT.

This clone turned up a few times. V and J are TRBV5-1 and TRBJ1-1, with D possibly being TRBD1 (5 bases). V was trimmed by 2 bases and J by 4 bases, leaving 12 bases between them. The germline V gene encodes CDR1 SGHRS and CDR2 YFSETQ. There are 14 residues in the CDR3. CDR3 DNA sequence: TGCGCCAGCAGCTTTCAGGGTTTTCCCACTGAAGCTTTCTTT. Its protein product is CASSFQGFPTEAFF.

The CDR3 region has the DNA TGTGCCACCAGTGAGTCACAGGGGGCAATCCGTGAGACCCAGTACTTC. It translates to CATSESQGAIRETQYF. The chain employs TRBV24-1 and TRBJ2-5; 9 bases match TRBD1. This CDR3 region has 16 residues. The germline CDR1 and CDR2 sequences are KGHDR and SFDVKD. V trimming: 4 bases; J trimming: 5 bases; junction bases outside the gene matches: 10.

J is TRBJ1-2 and V is TRBV15, with D perhaps matching TRBD1 (5 bases). V was clipped by 0 bases and J by 8 bases, with 13 bases between them. This CDR3 has 14 residues. The germline CDR1 and CDR2 sequences are LNHNV and YYDKDF (reference sequence). The CDR3, as DNA: TGTGCCACCAGCAGAGATTTAGTAAACAGGGGCTACACCTTC. This encodes CATSRDLVNRGYTF.

The rearrangement uses TRBV7-2 and TRBJ2-5; tentatively, D is TRBD1 (6 bases). Per the germline V gene, CDR1 is SGHTA and CDR2 is FQGNSA. V shed 5 bases and J shed 5 bases, with 18 bases lying between them. The CDR3 runs to 15 residues. The DNA of the CDR3 is TGTGCCAGCAGCCCGTCCCCAGGGGTCGGGGAGACCCAGTACTTC. Amino acid sequence: CASSPSPGVGETQYF.

This chain links TRBV2 with TRBJ2-5; D is possibly TRBD2 (5 bases). The length of the CDR3 is 13 residues. Germline V lookup: CDR1 SNHLY, CDR2 FYNNEI. V lost 6 bases and J lost 5, with 13 bases in between. The CDR3 DNA reads as TGTGCCAGCAGCGGACGGGGTGTGGAGACCCAGTACTTC. As protein: CASSGRGVETQYF.

The chain is built from TRBV24-1 and TRBJ2-2; 10 bases fit TRBD2. The junction had 14 bases not matched to a gene; V was cut back by 6 bases and J by 8 bases. The CDR3 totals 17 residues. CDR1 is KGHDR, CDR2 SFDVKD, per germline. CDR3 region: CATSRGASGGVAGELFF. CDR3 DNA: TGTGCCACCAGTCGGGGGGCTAGCGGGGGAGTTGCTGGGGAGCTGTTTTTT.

This chain connects TRBV30 to TRBJ1-6; 10 bases map to TRBD1. Trimming at V came to 3 bases and at J to 11 bases, leaving 7 bases not matched to a gene. This CDR3 has 14 amino acids. Germline V CDR1 and CDR2: GTSNPN, SVGIG (reference sequence). The CDR3 DNA is TGTGCCTGGAGCCCGGACAGGGGGTTTGCACCCCTCCACTTT. The encoded protein is CAWSPDRGFAPLHF.

The rearrangement links TRBV3-1 (or the pseudogene TRBV3-2) to TRBJ2-2; maybe TRBD2 (6 bases). CDR3 length: 15 amino acids. Germline V gene data show CDR1 as LGHDT and CDR2 as YNNKEL (reference sequence). Trimming cost V 4 bases and J 6 bases, with 15 bases left between them. In nucleotides, the CDR3 is TGTGCCAGCAGCCTCGATCTAGCGCGGGCCGGGGAGCTGTTTTTT. Amino acids: CASSLDLARAGELFF.

V usage is TRBV11-2 and J usage is TRBJ1-1; a possible D gene is TRBD1 (5 bases). The CDR3 is made up of 14 amino acids. Trimming removed 7 bases from V and 5 bases from J, with 17 bases in between. Germline loops: CDR1 SGHAT, CDR2 FQNNGV. CDR3 loop: CASNDWGDRTEAFF. The CDR3 DNA follows: TGTGCCAGCAACGATTGGGGGGATCGGACTGAAGCTTTCTTT.

The genes are TRBV4-2 and TRBJ1-1, with D perhaps matching TRBD1 (6 bases). V was trimmed by 3 bases and J by 11 bases, leaving 13 bases between them. The CDR3 has 12 amino acids. Germline-derived CDR1 and CDR2 are LGHNA and YNFKEQ. The CDR3 sequence: CASSQSTGRAFF. CDR3 DNA sequence: TGTGCCAGCAGCCAGTCGACAGGCCGGGCTTTCTTT.

The CDR3 DNA sequence: TGTGCAAGTCGCTTAGAAGTGGAGGATGGGCAGAAAATAGAGACCCAGTACTTC. Translating gives CASRLEVEDGQKIETQYF. The chain joins TRBV12-2 to TRBJ2-5; TRBD2, the D gene given by the table, was not confirmed from the DNA. TRBV12-2 is given as a pseudogene. This CDR3 region has 18 residues.

V and J are TRBV18 and TRBJ1-1; D ambiguous. Germline V gene data show CDR1 as KGHSH and CDR2 as LQKENI. The germline V and J ends were trimmed by 1 base and 4 bases, with 7 bases remaining between them. The CDR3 covers 13 residues. CDR3 bases: TGTGCCAGCTCACCACTAATTCTCACTGAAGCTTTCTTT. It yields the protein CASSPLILTEAFF.

This chain connects TRBV12-3 or TRBV12-4 to TRBJ2-7; no clear D. The CDR3 is made up of 12 amino acids. Trimming shortened V by 0 bases and J by 2 bases, and 2 bases separated the two germline ends. The CDR3 protein is CASSLAAYEQYF. The CDR3 DNA follows: TGTGCCAGCAGTTTAGCCGCCTACGAGCAGTACTTC.

V is TRBV13 and J is TRBJ2-3, with 7 bases fitting TRBD2. CDR3 length equals 15 residues. CDR1 PRHDT and CDR2 FYEKMQ come from the germline V gene (reference sequence). V gave up 2 bases and J gave up 1 base; unmatched junction bases: 3. CDR3 amino acids: CASSLSGGGTDTQYF. CDR3 DNA sequence: TGTGCCAGCAGCTTAAGTGGGGGGGGCACAGATACGCAGTATTTT.

The CDR3 coding sequence is TGTGCCAGCAGAGACAGGGGTGGGGGCTACACCTTC. This codes for CASRDRGGGYTF. The chain couples TRBV12-3 or TRBV12-4 to TRBJ1-2, with 8 positions matching TRBD1. The CDR3 loop spans 12 amino acids. V was clipped by 6 bases and J by 8 bases; unmatched bases: 5.

This chain uses TRBV18 with TRBJ2-7, with 7 positions matching TRBD1. CDR3 size: 15 residues. V gave up 6 bases and J gave up 1 base; unmatched junction bases: 9. Germline V gives CDR1 KGHSH, CDR2 LQKENI. The CDR3 region is CASSRMTGQSYEQYF. CDR3 bases: TGTGCCAGCTCGCGAATGACAGGGCAGTCCTACGAGCAGTACTTC.

DNA for the CDR3: TGCGCCAGCAGCAGGGACAGGGATGGCTACACCTTC. It encodes CASSRDRDGYTF. This chain uses TRBV5-1 with TRBJ1-2; 9 bases align to TRBD1. This CDR3 is built from 12 residues. V shed 4 bases, J shed 6 bases, and the junction held 1 base outside the gene matches. Germline values: CDR1 SGHRS, CDR2 YFSETQ.

The genes are TRBV5-4 and TRBJ2-5; the D gene is possibly TRBD1 (6 bases). CDR3 length: 15 residues. Germline V gene data show CDR1 as SGHNT and CDR2 as YYREEE (reference sequence). Trimming pared 4 bases from V and 1 base from J, leaving 14 bases between. DNA for the CDR3: TGTGCCAGCAGCAAGCAACAGGGATTCCAAGAGACCCAGTACTTC. This translates into CASSKQQGFQETQYF.

This chain links TRBV6-1 with TRBJ2-2; TRBD2 matches at 13 bases. V lost 4 bases and J lost 3; bases outside the gene matches: 5. CDR1 is MNHNS, CDR2 SASEGT, per germline. This CDR3 comprises 17 residues. CDR3 sequence reads: CASSALAGGGYTGELFF. DNA for the CDR3: TGTGCCAGCAGTGCACTAGCGGGAGGGGGATACACCGGGGAGCTGTTTTTT.

This sequence joins TRBV28 and TRBJ1-3; tentatively, D is TRBD1 (5 bases). Germline CDR1 MDHEN, CDR2 SYDVKM. The length of the CDR3 is 14 residues. The germline V and J ends were trimmed by 4 bases and 1 base, with 8 bases remaining between them. Here the CDR3 DNA reads TGTGCCAGCAGTTCCGGGGGTTCTGGAAACACCATATATTTT. Encoded protein: CASSSGGSGNTIYF.

The rearrangement joins TRBV6-1 to TRBJ1-6; a weak D match, TRBD1 (5 bases). This CDR3 has 14 amino acids. The germline V and J ends were trimmed by 2 bases and 9 bases, with 11 bases remaining between them. Germline V lookup: CDR1 MNHNS, CDR2 SASEGT. For the CDR3, the DNA is TGTGCCAGCAGTGAAAGTATTCAGGGTTCACCCCTCCACTTT. This gives the protein CASSESIQGSPLHF.

The count of this clone is one. The rearrangement joins TRBV5-3 to TRBJ2-7, with TRBD2 matching 9 bases. TRBV5-3 is assigned to the ORF class and has an uncertain function. The CDR3 is 13 residues long. Unmatched junction bases numbered 6, after V lost 6 bases and J lost 5 bases. This CDR3 is CARILAGSHEQYF. CDR3 coding DNA: TGTGCCAGAATTCTAGCGGGATCGCACGAGCAGTACTTC.

V gene TRBV6-5 combines with J gene TRBJ2-7; possible D gene TRBD1, 5 bases. The CDR3 has 13 residues. V was trimmed by 2 bases and J by 3 bases, leaving 8 bases between them. The germline V gene has CDR1 MNHEY and CDR2 SVGAGI. The CDR3 region has the DNA TGTGCCAGCAGTTACGGGGCAGGCTACGAGCAGTACTTC. Its protein is CASSYGAGYEQYF.

V is TRBV7-6 and J is TRBJ2-3; TRBD2 is a possible D gene (7 bases). Germline V gene data show CDR1 as SGHVS and CDR2 as FNYEAQ. CDR3 length equals 16 residues. Trimming stripped 1 base from V and 5 bases from J, with 16 bases between. CDR3 DNA sequence: TGTGCCAGCAGCTTAGGCTCACGGGGGGCTCGAGATACGCAGTATTTT. Translation: CASSLGSRGARDTQYF.

This clone was seen just once. The chain employs TRBV6-5 and TRBJ1-5; TRBD1 matches 8 bases. Trimming cost V 8 bases and J 2 bases; bases outside gene matches: 8. This CDR3 has 15 amino acids. The germline CDR1 and CDR2 sequences are MNHEY and SVGAGI. The CDR3 nucleotides are TGTGCCAGCCGTCAGGGGGCTGGGGGCAATCAGCCCCAGCATTTT. This codes for CASRQGAGGNQPQHF.

CDR3 DNA: TGCAGTGCTAGTAGTGGGCCGGGAGGCACTGAAGCTTTCTTT. It specifies CSASSGPGGTEAFF. The genes are TRBV20-1 and TRBJ1-1; D is ambiguous. The CDR3 is 14 amino acids. The V gene's germline CDR1 is DFQATT and CDR2 SNEGSKA (reference sequence). Trimming stripped 3 bases from V and 4 bases from J, with 15 bases between.